This TCR beta chain derives from a study of T cell responses to AZD1222 COVID-19 vaccine. The germline gives CDR1 LNHDA, CDR2 SQIVND (reference sequence). The V and J ends lost 5 bases and 5 bases respectively, with 15 bases between them. CDR3 length equals 14 residues. Study-level findings and limits: The sample set comprised mostly white British donors with more females, and clonal diversity was possibly underestimated. At baseline, just six or seven AZD1222 recipients tested seropositive. The CD4 TCRs associated with vaccination extended across spike and predominated at 160-218 and 743-854.

Concerning this clone: The antigen remains unidentified.

Sequencing used immunoSEQ multiplex PCR; TCRdb keeps in-frame clones, though not all of them. The profile shows about 120,000 clones, about 89% of them singletons. Sequencing used peripheral blood, obtained on day 0 of AZD1222 vaccination. This sequence was found in an adult in good health. V usage is TRBV19 and J usage is TRBJ1-1; a weak D match, TRBD1 (6 bases). CDR3 in DNA: TGTGCCAGTAGTTTAGGACAGACAAGAACTGAAGCTTTCTTT. Its protein product is CASSLGQTRTEAFF. The whole variable domain, remainder taken from reference TRBV19 and TRBJ1-1, is DGGITQSPKYLFRKEGQNVTLSCEQNLNHDAMYWYRQDPGQGLRLIYYSQIVNDFQKGDIAEGYSVSREKKESFPLTVTSAQKNPTAFYLCASSLGQTRTEAFFGQGTRLTVV.